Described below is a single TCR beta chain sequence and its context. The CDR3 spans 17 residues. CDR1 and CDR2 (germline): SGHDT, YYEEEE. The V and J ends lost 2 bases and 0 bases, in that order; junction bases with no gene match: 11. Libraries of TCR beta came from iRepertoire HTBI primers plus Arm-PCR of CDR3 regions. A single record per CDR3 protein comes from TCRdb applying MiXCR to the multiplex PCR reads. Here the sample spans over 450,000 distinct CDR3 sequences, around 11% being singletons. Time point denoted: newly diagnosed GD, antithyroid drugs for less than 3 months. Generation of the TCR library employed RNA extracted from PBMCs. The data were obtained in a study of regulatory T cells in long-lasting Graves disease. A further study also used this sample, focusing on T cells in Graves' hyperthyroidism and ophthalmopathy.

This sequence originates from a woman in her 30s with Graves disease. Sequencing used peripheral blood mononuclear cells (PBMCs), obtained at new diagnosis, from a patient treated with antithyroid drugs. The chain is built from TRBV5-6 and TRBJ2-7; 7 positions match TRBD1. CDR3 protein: CASSFRQGRDGSYEQYF. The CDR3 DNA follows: TGTGCCAGCAGCTTCAGACAGGGTCGGGATGGCTCCTACGAGCAGTACTTC.